This T cell receptor (beta chain) is drawn from a study of human T cells and chemical hapten exposure. Study context: Mainly, slight library volume differences in the pool made TCR yields vary.

Points on this clonotype: As yet, its antigen is unknown.

V shed 0 bases and J shed 5 bases, with 11 bases lying between them. This CDR3 is built from 15 residues. Library construction involved attaching unique molecular identifiers to individual cDNA molecules, which allowed quantitative, reproducible TCR counting. Per the study methods: Samples contained a median of roughly 96,000 TCRs, with a range of about 23,224 to 700,000. TCRdb re-called the RACE reads with MiXCR, one entry per CDR3 protein. TCRdb's processing, not the authors', yielded these V and J calls. The sample contains about 30,000 distinct CDR3 sequences, roughly 5.4% of which appear only once. Documented time point: healthy volunteer bleed at 6 weeks. Total RNA was isolated from unfractionated whole blood. Findings and limits, study-wide: High-frequency TCRs, those above 1 in 1000, stayed the same after DPC sensitization.

Specimen: whole blood. This sequence originates from a human donor in good health. Some clones in this sample may be carry-over from other donors' samples. The chain joins TRBV12-3 or TRBV12-4 to TRBJ1-5; D remains ambiguous. The CDR3 sequence is CASSLALGGDQPQHF. The CDR3 nucleotides are TGTGCCAGCAGTTTAGCGCTCGGAGGAGATCAGCCCCAGCATTTT.